This is a list of T cell receptor beta chains from one sample in a study of blood T cell repertoires in COVID-19. Clones were sequenced by immunoSEQ multiplex PCR, and TCRdb holds only the in-frame ones, with some missing. The data show about 310,000 clones, roughly 84% seen once. Sequencing was carried out using peripheral blood. Receptors were obtained from a middle-aged man with active or convalescent COVID-19. Each CDR3 is given with its conserved first and last residue. Each record gives: CDR3 length, clone size, V gene, D gene, J gene, CDR3 DNA, CDR3 protein. A D gene is named only where the DNA matches it firmly. The listing skips clone size in some rows; elsewhere it reads once, few, many or a size class.

14	NA	TRBV19	TRBD1	TRBJ1-2	TGTGCCAGTAGGATAACAGGGGCGGACTATGGCTACACCTTC	CASRITGADYGYTF
16	NA	TRBV18	TRBD1	TRBJ1-5	TGTGCCAGCTCACCTAATCCGGGACAGCGTACTCAGCCCCAGCATTTT	CASSPNPGQRTQPQHF
15	NA	TRBV4-2	NA	TRBJ2-7	TGTGCCAGCAGCCAAGATAGCGGAGTAAACTACGAGCAGTACTTC	CASSQDSGVNYEQYF
13	NA	TRBV27	NA	TRBJ1-4	TGTGCCAGCAGTTTGGTGGCAGGTGAAAAACTGTTTTTT	CASSLVAGEKLFF
14	NA	TRBV5-1	TRBD1	TRBJ1-2	TGCGCCAGCAGCCTAACAGGGGGCGCATACGGCTACACCTTC	CASSLTGGAYGYTF
15	NA	TRBV19	TRBD2	TRBJ2-1	TGTGCCAGTAGTAACACCGGACTAGTAAGCGATGAGCAGTTCTTC	CASSNTGLVSDEQFF
16	once	TRBV14	TRBD1	TRBJ1-1	TGTGCCAGCAGCCAGGACAGGGGGCGAGTTGACACTGAAGCTTTCTTT	CASSQDRGRVDTEAFF
15	NA	TRBV9	TRBD1	TRBJ1-1	TGTGCCAGCAGCCCCCGACAGGGATTGAACACTGAAGCTTTCTTT	CASSPRQGLNTEAFF
15	NA	TRBV6-6	TRBD2	TRBJ2-1	TGTGCCAGCAGTCCCGGACTAGCGTGGGAGAATGAGCAGTTCTTC	CASSPGLAWENEQFF
16	NA	TRBV6-5	TRBD1	TRBJ1-1	TGTGCCAGCAGTTACGGCGATACAGGGGGGAACACTGAAGCTTTCTTT	CASSYGDTGGNTEAFF
16	NA	TRBV27	TRBD2	TRBJ2-5	TGTGCCAGCAGTTCGCGACTAGCGGGGGGATTGGAGACCCAGTACTTC	CASSSRLAGGLETQYF
18	NA	TRBV18	TRBD1	TRBJ2-5	TGTGCCAGCTCACCCATTTCCGGGACAGGACCGCGTCAAGAGACCCAGTACTTC	CASSPISGTGPRQETQYF
12	NA	TRBV6-5	TRBD1	TRBJ1-1	TGTGCCAGCAGTTATCGGGGACAGGAAGCTTTCTTT	CASSYRGQEAFF
13	NA	TRBV29-1	NA	TRBJ1-2	TGCAGCGGGGGGGGACTGTCAAACTATGGCTACACCTTC	CSGGGLSNYGYTF
16	NA	TRBV7-6	TRBD1	TRBJ1-3	TGTGCCAGCAGCTTAGAAGGCCAGGGGGCATTGGACACCATATATTTT	CASSLEGQGALDTIYF
19	NA	TRBV4-3	NA	TRBJ1-6	TGCGCCAGCAGCCAAGACCCGAGGAGGGGAAGCTCCTATAATTCACCCCTCCACTTT	CASSQDPRRGSSYNSPLHF
13	NA	TRBV2	NA	TRBJ1-2	TGTGCCACACAGGACACGACGGACTATGGCTACACCTTC	CATQDTTDYGYTF
12	once	TRBV11-2	NA	TRBJ1-1	TGTGCCAGCGCGAGGGATTACACTGAAGCTTTCTTT	CASARDYTEAFF
14	NA	TRBV23-1	TRBD2	TRBJ2-7	TGCGCCAGCAGTCACTGGCCTAGCGGGACAGAGCAGTACTTC	CASSHWPSGTEQYF
13	NA	TRBV5-6	TRBD1	TRBJ1-4	TGTGCCAGCACCCAGGGGGCTGGTGAAAAACTGTTTTTT	CASTQGAGEKLFF
15	NA	TRBV7-2	NA	TRBJ2-7	TGTGCCAGCAGCCCGAAGGGCGGGATGAACTACGAGCAGTACTTC	CASSPKGGMNYEQYF
12	once	TRBV28	NA	TRBJ2-1	TGTGCCAGCAGATCTCGGTTCCATGAGCAGTTCTTC	CASRSRFHEQFF
17	NA	TRBV7-2	TRBD1	TRBJ2-4	TGTGCCAGCAGCTTAGTAGGACAGGGGGCAGCCAAAAACATTCAGTACTTC	CASSLVGQGAAKNIQYF
13	NA	TRBV19	NA	TRBJ1-2	TGTGCCAGTAGTATGCAGGTCAACTATGGCTACACCTTC	CASSMQVNYGYTF
14	NA	TRBV7-3	NA	TRBJ1-6	TGTGCCAGCAGCGAGGGACTGATTAATTCACCCCTCCACTTT	CASSEGLINSPLHF
16	many	TRBV5-1	NA	TRBJ1-6	TGCGCCAGCAGCCCAGACGGAGGGCAGGACAATTCACCCCTCCACTTT	CASSPDGGQDNSPLHF
13	NA	TRBV11-2	NA	TRBJ1-1	TGTGCCAGCAGCGAGAACTCGAACACTGAAGCTTTCTTT	CASSENSNTEAFF
14	NA	TRBV5-8	TRBD1	TRBJ2-7	TGTGCCAGCATCATGACAGGGACAATCTACGAGCAGTACTTC	CASIMTGTIYEQYF
13	NA	TRBV5-4	NA	TRBJ2-1	TGTGCCAGCAGCTTGCCCTACGACAGTGAGCAGTTCTTC	CASSLPYDSEQFF
15	NA	TRBV27	NA	TRBJ1-2	TGTGCCAGCAGTTCGTTACAGGACCCCCTCCGAGGCTACACCTTC	CASSSLQDPLRGYTF
14	NA	TRBV28	TRBD2	TRBJ2-1	TGTGCCAGCAGCTCCGGACTAGGGTACAATGAGCAGTTCTTC	CASSSGLGYNEQFF
15	NA	TRBV3-1/TRBV3-2	TRBD2	TRBJ2-5	TGTGCCAGCAGCCCCCCACTAGCGGGGGTAGAGACCCAGTACTTC	CASSPPLAGVETQYF
15	NA	TRBV3-1/TRBV3-2	TRBD2	TRBJ2-3	TGTGCCAGCACCCGCACGGGGGGGAGCACAGATACGCAGTATTTT	CASTRTGGSTDTQYF
14	NA	TRBV30	TRBD1	TRBJ1-1	TGTGCCGCCGATACGAACCGGGACAGGGATGAAGCTTTCTTT	CAADTNRDRDEAFF
14	NA	TRBV19	NA	TRBJ2-1	TGTGCCAGTAGTATTGGGCAGAGCCGCGATGAGCAGTTCTTC	CASSIGQSRDEQFF
18	NA	TRBV5-6	TRBD2	TRBJ2-7	TGTGCCAGCAGCTTGGCCCCGTTATGGACTAGCGGGAGCTACGAGCAGTACTTC	CASSLAPLWTSGSYEQYF
13	NA	TRBV28	NA	TRBJ1-1	TGTGCCAGCAGTTTGTTGCAGGGTCCTGAAGCTTTCTTT	CASSLLQGPEAFF
15	NA	TRBV27	TRBD2	TRBJ2-3	TGTGCCAGCAGGGGATTAGCGGGAGTGGAAGATACGCAGTATTTT	CASRGLAGVEDTQYF
15	NA	TRBV5-1	TRBD2	TRBJ2-3	TGCGCCAGCAGCGGAGTAGCGGGGCCCTCAGATACGCAGTATTTT	CASSGVAGPSDTQYF
12	NA	TRBV10-3	NA	TRBJ2-2	TGTGCCATCAGCCGGGGGACCGGGGAGCTGTTTTTT	CAISRGTGELFF
16	NA	TRBV20-1	TRBD2	TRBJ2-1	TGCAGTGCTAGTCCCCCAGGACTAGCGGGAAGGAATGAGCAGTTCTTC	CSASPPGLAGRNEQFF
14	few	TRBV19	NA	TRBJ1-1	TGTGCCAGTAGTCCACAGGGCGTGAACACTGAAGCTTTCTTT	CASSPQGVNTEAFF
13	NA	TRBV29-1	TRBD1	TRBJ2-1	TGCAGCGTGACAGGGGGTCCTGTTAATGAGCAGTTCTTC	CSVTGGPVNEQFF